The 6 T cell receptor beta chains given below trace back to one sample, sequenced in a study of OX40 agonist ivuxolimab in advanced cancers. Clones were sequenced by immunoSEQ multiplex PCR, and TCRdb holds only the in-frame ones, with some missing. The table shows around 26,000 clones, with 88% occurring only once. The specimen was CD4+ or CD8+ T cells sorted from blood, collected in a trial of the OX40 agonist ivuxolimab. The receptors originated from an adult with an advanced solid tumor such as melanoma, head and neck, liver or kidney cancer.

The rearrangement joins TRBV7-9 to TRBJ2-7; tentative D call: TRBD1 (6 bases). The CDR3 covers 13 residues. CDR1 and CDR2 (germline): SEHNR, FQNEAQ (reference sequence). The V end lost 5 bases, the J end lost 1 base, and 9 bases lay between the germline ends. The chain's CDR3 is CASSLDSSYEQYF. In DNA, the CDR3 is TGTGCCAGCAGCCTGGACAGTTCCTACGAGCAGTACTTC.

The chain employs TRBV7-6 and TRBJ2-1, with D possibly being TRBD2 (5 bases). The CDR3 runs 18 residues. The V gene lost 5 bases and the J gene lost 0 bases, with 20 bases spanning the gap. The V gene's germline CDR1 is SGHVS and CDR2 FNYEAQ. CDR3 sequence: CASSASTIMKSSYNEQFF. DNA of the CDR3: TGTGCCAGCAGCGCGTCGACTATCATGAAAAGCTCCTACAATGAGCAGTTCTTC.

V gene TRBV7-6 combines with J gene TRBJ2-1; weak D call: TRBD2 (5 bases). This CDR3 region has 16 residues. V gave up 4 bases and J gave up 1 base, with 14 bases separating them. Germline CDR1 SGHVS, CDR2 FNYEAQ. The CDR3: CASSSLLGVSYNEQFF. CDR3 in DNA: TGTGCCAGCAGCTCCCTTCTCGGGGTTTCCTACAATGAGCAGTTCTTC.

This clone was observed once. The chain uses TRBV27 and TRBJ2-7; no clear D gene. The CDR3 sequence is 12 residues long. CDR1 and CDR2 from the germline V gene are MNHEY and SMNVEV (reference sequence). The germline V and J ends were trimmed by 3 bases and 6 bases, with 9 bases remaining between them. CDR3 DNA: TGTGCCAGCAGTTTGAACGGAGCCGAGCAGTACTTC. This gives the protein CASSLNGAEQYF.

CDR3 DNA: TGTGCCAGCAGCTTGACGGAGTTCCGAAGCTCTGGAAACACCATATATTTT. It encodes CASSLTEFRSSGNTIYF. The chain is built from TRBV7-8 and TRBJ1-3; D is unclear. The CDR3 is 17 residues long. Per germline, CDR1 SGHVS and CDR2 FQNEAQ. The V end was cut by 3 bases, the J end by 0 bases, with 15 bases between.

The chain uses TRBV27 and TRBJ1-2; D gene ambiguous. Trimming shortened V by 2 bases and J by 4 bases, and 8 bases separated the two germline ends. Germline lookup yields CDR1 MNHEY and CDR2 SMNVEV (reference sequence). The CDR3 spans 13 residues. The CDR3 sequence: CASSLTQSYGYTF. The CDR3 DNA is TGTGCCAGCAGTTTAACCCAGTCCTATGGCTACACCTTC.